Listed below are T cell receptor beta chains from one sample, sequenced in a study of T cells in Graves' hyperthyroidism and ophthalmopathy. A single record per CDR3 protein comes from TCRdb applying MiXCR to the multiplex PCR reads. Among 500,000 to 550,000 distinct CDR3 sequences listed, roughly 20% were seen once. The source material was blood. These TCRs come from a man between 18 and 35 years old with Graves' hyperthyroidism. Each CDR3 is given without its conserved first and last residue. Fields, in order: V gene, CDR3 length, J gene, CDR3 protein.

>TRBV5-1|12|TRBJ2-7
ASSWGGSTYEQY
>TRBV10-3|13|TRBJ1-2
AISLATQGTYGYT
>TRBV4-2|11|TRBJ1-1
ASSLMRDTEAF
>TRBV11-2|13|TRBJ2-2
ASSSRTSHTGELF
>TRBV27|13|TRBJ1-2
ASSSLQGSNYGYT
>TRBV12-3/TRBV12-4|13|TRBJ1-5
ASSLDLGAGQPQH
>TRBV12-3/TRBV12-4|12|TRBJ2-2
ATSRQENTGELF
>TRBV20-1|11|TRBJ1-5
SALGQGNQPQH
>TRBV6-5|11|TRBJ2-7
ASSYGGDAEQY
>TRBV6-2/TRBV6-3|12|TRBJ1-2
ASSPLGTAYGYT
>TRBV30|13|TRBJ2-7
AWSRTSGGVSEQY
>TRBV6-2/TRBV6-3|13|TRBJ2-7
ASSLRLLGAYEQY
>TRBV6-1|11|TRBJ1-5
ASSEGVGQPQH
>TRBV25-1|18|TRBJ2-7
ASSANRGQGLAGGSYEQY
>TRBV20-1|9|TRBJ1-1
SAVGDTEAF
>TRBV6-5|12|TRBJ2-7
ASSYSTGIYEQY
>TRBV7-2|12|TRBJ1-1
ASSLVLRGFEAF
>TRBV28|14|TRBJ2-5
ASSSRLAGTQETQY
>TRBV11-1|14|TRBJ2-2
ASSFPGYGDTGELF
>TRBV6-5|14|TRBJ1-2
ASSYFSGTGNDGYT
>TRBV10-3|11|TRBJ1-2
AISEGGDYGYT
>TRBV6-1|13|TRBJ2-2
ASSARDYNTGELF
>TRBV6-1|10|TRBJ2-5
ASNKFQETQY
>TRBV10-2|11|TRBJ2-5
ASSNHLQETQY
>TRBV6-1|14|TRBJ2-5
ASSEPDRGRQETQY
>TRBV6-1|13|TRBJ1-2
ASRARRVEDYGYT
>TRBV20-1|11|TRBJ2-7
SARWTGDHEQY
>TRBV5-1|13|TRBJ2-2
ASSMGLAGSGELF
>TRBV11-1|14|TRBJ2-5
ASSFKEGHPTKAQY
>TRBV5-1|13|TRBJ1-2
ASSLEVGSAYGYT
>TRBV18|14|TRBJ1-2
ASSPVPGQVSNGYT
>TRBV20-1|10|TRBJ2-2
SARVDTGELF
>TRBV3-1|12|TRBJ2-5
ASSQGTIGETQY
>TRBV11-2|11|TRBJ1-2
ASSRSTVGGYT
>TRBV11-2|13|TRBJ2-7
ASSLDRAGYHEQY
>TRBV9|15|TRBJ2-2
ASSVGFLRASTGELF
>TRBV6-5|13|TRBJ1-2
ASSYSSGLGYGYT
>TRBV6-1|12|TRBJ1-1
ASSELQGGTEAF
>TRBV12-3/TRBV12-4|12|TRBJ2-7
ASSLGRRVGEQY
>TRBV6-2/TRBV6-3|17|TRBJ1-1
ASRTRGQTNLYMNTEAF
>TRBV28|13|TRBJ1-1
ASSFQANPNTEAF
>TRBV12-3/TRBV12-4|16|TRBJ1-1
ASSPPRNRPGGRAEAF
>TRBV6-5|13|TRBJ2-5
ASTPGGGYQETQY
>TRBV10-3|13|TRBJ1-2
AISDTDPSGYGYT
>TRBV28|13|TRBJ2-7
ASSPTGQAPYEQY
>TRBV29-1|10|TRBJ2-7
SITSGTYEQY
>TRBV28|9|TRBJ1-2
AGQGAFGYT
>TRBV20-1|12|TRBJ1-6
SAPGSSYNSPLH
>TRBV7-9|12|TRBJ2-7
ASSPEEGLAFQY
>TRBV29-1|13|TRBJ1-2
SVEEGAGGYYGYT
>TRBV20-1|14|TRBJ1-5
SARPGTGGAGQPQH
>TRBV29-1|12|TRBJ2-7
SVRLTGGNYEQY
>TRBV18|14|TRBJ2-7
ASSRETGANYYEQY